These 31 T cell receptor beta chains originate from one sample sequenced in a study of cytomegalovirus exposure and HLA in healthy donors. The PCR ran on 60 Vbeta and 13 Jbeta primers. Sequenced by immunoSEQ multiplex PCR; TCRdb stores in-frame clones only, minus some. The data show around 36,000 clones, 81% seen once. Sequenced input: PBMCs. Source of these receptors: a woman aged 35 to 49 in good health and CMV-seronegative.

This rearrangement joins TRBV5-1 to TRBJ2-5; possibly TRBD2 for D (5 bases). This CDR3 spans 13 amino acids. The V end was cut by 1 base, the J end by 5 bases, with 9 bases between. Germline V gives CDR1 SGHRS, CDR2 YFSETQ. The CDR3 sequence is CASSLMGEETQYF. DNA of the CDR3: TGCGCCAGCAGCTTGATGGGAGAGGAGACCCAGTACTTC.

This chain connects TRBV5-1 to TRBJ2-1, with 11 bases matching TRBD2. Germline CDR1 reads SGHRS; CDR2 reads YFSETQ. The trim removed 3 bases at V and 7 bases at J, leaving 9 bases unmatched. The CDR3 length is 16 residues. CDR3 in DNA: TGCGCCAGCAGCTCGGCCGTTAGCGGGGGGGCAAATGAGCAGTTCTTC. It is translated as CASSSAVSGGANEQFF.

The chain couples TRBV5-1 to TRBJ2-5; no reliable D call. This CDR3 is 14 amino acids long. V lost 0 bases to trimming and J lost 6 bases, with 12 bases between them. Germline values: CDR1 SGHRS, CDR2 YFSETQ. CDR3 sequence: CASSLDPEVKTQYF. The CDR3 DNA follows: TGCGCCAGCAGCTTGGACCCAGAGGTTAAGACCCAGTACTTC. Looking up the rest from reference TRBV5-1 and TRBJ2-5 gives the full variable domain: KAGVTQTPRYLIKTRGQQVTLSCSPISGHRSVSWYQQTPGQGLQFLFEYFSETQRNKGNFPGRFSGRQFSNSRSEMNVSTLELGDSALYLCASSLDPEVKTQYFGPGTRLLVL.

A few counts support this clone. The chain employs TRBV6-1 and TRBJ1-1; the D is unclear. V was pared by 7 bases and J by 3 bases, with 9 bases between. The V gene's germline CDR1 is MNHNS and CDR2 SASEGT. The CDR3 totals 12 residues. The chain's CDR3 is CASIYSYTEAFF. CDR3 nucleotide sequence: TGTGCCAGCATTTACAGCTACACTGAAGCTTTCTTT.

The table lists this clone with a few counts. The rearrangement joins TRBV19 to TRBJ2-2, with 9 bases lining up with TRBD2. V trimming: 1 base; J trimming: 4 bases; junction bases outside the gene matches: 4. This CDR3 is built from 16 residues. CDR1 is LNHDA, CDR2 SQIVND, per germline (reference sequence). Here the CDR3 reads CASSIALGLATGELFF. The CDR3 DNA follows: TGTGCCAGTAGTATAGCCCTGGGACTAGCCACCGGGGAGCTGTTTTTT.

This clone was detected only once. The chain joins TRBV19 to TRBJ2-3; D might be TRBD1 (6 bases). Germline V gene sequence: CDR1 LNHDA, CDR2 SQIVND (reference sequence). The CDR3 loop spans 15 amino acids. With 7 bases removed from V and 3 bases from J, the gap between germline ends came to 17 bases. The CDR3 nucleotides are TGTGCCAGTATGGACAGACCGGCAGAGACAGATACGCAGTATTTT. It yields the protein CASMDRPAETDTQYF.

The chain carries TRBV15 and TRBJ2-5; 7 bases fit TRBD1. Per the germline V gene, CDR1 is LNHNV and CDR2 is YYDKDF (reference sequence). The CDR3 loop spans 15 amino acids. V shed 0 bases and J 5 bases; nucleotides not matched to a gene: 6. The CDR3 DNA reads TGTGCCACCAGCAGAGATCACCAGGGACAGGAGACCCAGTACTTC. Its protein product is CATSRDHQGQETQYF.

This rearrangement joins TRBV5-1 to TRBJ2-2, with no clear D. Trimming pared 0 bases from V and 4 bases from J, leaving 7 bases between. CDR1 SGHRS and CDR2 YFSETQ come from the germline V gene. The CDR3 is made up of 14 amino acids. The CDR3 nucleotides read TGCGCCAGCAGCTTGGGTCTTCTCACCGGGGAGCTGTTTTTT. Translation: CASSLGLLTGELFF.

This clone showed up just once. The V gene is TRBV5-6, the J gene TRBJ2-1, with D possibly TRBD2 on 6 matching bases. The V end was cut by 10 bases, the J end by 3 bases, with 20 bases between. This CDR3 comprises 15 residues. Germline V lookup: CDR1 SGHDT, CDR2 YYEEEE. Here the CDR3 reads CASAAEWGLYNEQFF. The CDR3 DNA reads TGTGCCTCAGCAGCCGAGTGGGGACTCTACAATGAGCAGTTCTTC.

V gene TRBV19 combines with J gene TRBJ1-6, with D unclear. The CDR3 is 15 amino acids. With 10 bases removed from V and 7 bases from J, the gap between germline ends came to 20 bases. CDR1 LNHDA and CDR2 SQIVND come from the germline V gene (reference sequence). This chain's CDR3 is CAIQAGSSPNSPLHF. CDR3 DNA sequence: TGTGCCATCCAGGCGGGCTCAAGCCCAAATTCACCCCTCCACTTT.

The chain joins TRBV7-6 to TRBJ2-3, with TRBD1 matching over 8 bases. Losses at the gene ends were 3 bases for V and 4 bases for J; bases not matched to a gene: 6. Germline CDR1 is SGHVS and CDR2 is FNYEAQ. This CDR3 comprises 15 residues. CDR3 DNA sequence: TGTGCCAGCAGCTTCTGGACAGGGAGTGCAGATACGCAGTATTTT. This gives the protein CASSFWTGSADTQYF.

The chain combines TRBV5-6 with TRBJ1-1; D is perhaps TRBD1 (5 bases). Looked up from germline, CDR1 is SGHDT and CDR2 is YYEEEE. This CDR3 has 14 amino acids. The V gene lost 1 base and the J gene lost 2 bases, with 9 bases spanning the gap. CDR3 region: CASSLLGGNTEAFF. The CDR3 DNA sequence: TGTGCCAGCAGCTTGTTGGGGGGAAACACTGAAGCTTTCTTT.

V and J are TRBV11-2 and TRBJ1-2; tentative D call: TRBD1 (5 bases). This CDR3 is 15 amino acids long. From germline, CDR1 is SGHAT and CDR2 FQNNGV. V was trimmed by 1 base and J by 11 bases, leaving 20 bases between them. The CDR3 nucleotides read TGTGCCAGCAGCTTAGCCATGGGTCCAGGGCCACGGTACACCTTC. This sequence encodes CASSLAMGPGPRYTF.

This chain joins TRBV5-1 and TRBJ2-1, with D uncertain. Germline values: CDR1 SGHRS, CDR2 YFSETQ. V was clipped by 0 bases and J by 8 bases, with 3 bases between them. The CDR3 consists of 11 residues. The CDR3 DNA is TGCGCCAGCAGCTTGGCCTATGAGCAGTTCTTC. Translating it yields CASSLAYEQFF.

V gene TRBV5-6 combines with J gene TRBJ2-4; 7 positions agree with TRBD1. The CDR3 has 16 amino acids. V dropped 1 base and J dropped 1; count of bases not matched to a gene: 5. Per germline, CDR1 SGHDT and CDR2 YYEEEE. The CDR3 sequence is CASSLLTGLAKNIQYF. In DNA, the CDR3 is TGTGCCAGCAGCTTGCTGACAGGGTTGGCCAAAAACATTCAGTACTTC.

The chain carries TRBV6-5 and TRBJ1-2, with 12 bases lining up with TRBD1. The CDR3 length is 15 residues. Germline-derived CDR1 and CDR2 are MNHEY and SVGAGI. Trimming removed 5 bases from V and 8 bases from J; junction bases left unmatched: 9. The CDR3 DNA reads as TGTGCCAGCAGTCTACCGGGACAGGGGGCGCGGGGCTACACCTTC. Translated: CASSLPGQGARGYTF.

The V call is TRBV10-3, the J call TRBJ2-6; a possible D gene is TRBD2 (6 bases). The germline V gene has CDR1 ENHRY and CDR2 SYGVKD. The CDR3 has 15 residues. With 3 bases removed from V and 1 base from J, the gap between germline ends came to 7 bases. The CDR3 loop reads CAISEGGSGANVLTF. Here the CDR3 DNA reads TGTGCCATCAGTGAAGGAGGGTCTGGGGCCAACGTCCTGACTTTC.

This clone was found once. V and J are TRBV6-1 and TRBJ2-3; 7 bases map to TRBD2. V gave up 7 bases and J gave up 4 bases; unmatched junction bases: 8. The CDR3 runs 14 residues. Germline assignment: CDR1 MNHNS and CDR2 SASEGT. In DNA, the CDR3 is TGTGCCAGCACCGAGAGGGCGGGGGCAGATACGCAGTATTTT. Translation gives CASTERAGADTQYF.

The chain has TRBV5-1 and TRBJ1-4, with 10 bases identical to TRBD1. Germline V gene lookup returns CDR1 SGHRS and CDR2 YFSETQ. The trim removed 3 bases at V and 6 bases at J, leaving 2 bases unmatched. This CDR3 is built from 14 residues. The CDR3 is CASSSGTGDEKLFF. The CDR3 nucleotides are TGCGCCAGCAGCTCGGGGACAGGGGATGAAAAACTGTTTTTT. The complete variable domain, with remaining parts taken from reference TRBV5-1 and TRBJ1-4, reads KAGVTQTPRYLIKTRGQQVTLSCSPISGHRSVSWYQQTPGQGLQFLFEYFSETQRNKGNFPGRFSGRQFSNSRSEMNVSTLELGDSALYLCASSSGTGDEKLFFGSGTQLSVL.

V is TRBV7-9 and J is TRBJ2-1; D is uncertain. This CDR3 comprises 13 residues. Germline CDR1 SEHNR, CDR2 FQNEAQ (reference sequence). V lost 1 base to trimming and J lost 4 bases, with 5 bases between them. The DNA of the CDR3 is TGTGCCAGCAGCTTAGGGCGGTACAATGAGCAGTTCTTC. Protein: CASSLGRYNEQFF. The complete variable domain, with remaining parts taken from reference TRBV7-9 and TRBJ2-1, reads DTGVSQNPRHKITKRGQNVTFRCDPISEHNRLYWYRQTLGQGPEFLTYFQNEAQLEKSRLLSDRFSAERPKGSFSTLEIQRTEQGDSAMYLCASSLGRYNEQFFGPGTRLTVL.

This chain links TRBV2 with TRBJ2-5; weak D call: TRBD1 (6 bases). The V end was cut by 6 bases, the J end by 2 bases, with 16 bases between. The V gene's germline CDR1 is SNHLY and CDR2 FYNNEI. The CDR3 totals 15 residues. The CDR3 spells CASRGHRDTQETQYF. CDR3 nucleotide sequence: TGTGCCAGCAGAGGCCACCGGGACACACAAGAGACCCAGTACTTC.

V gene TRBV5-6 combines with J gene TRBJ1-2; tentatively, D is TRBD1 (5 bases). CDR3 length: 14 residues. Trimming took 7 bases from V and 1 from J, leaving 14 bases between them. The germline CDR1 and CDR2 sequences are SGHDT and YYEEEE. The CDR3, as DNA: TGTGCCAGCCGACGTCGGGGGGATAACTATGGCTACACCTTC. Translating gives CASRRRGDNYGYTF.

As to this clone: Sequence at one end of the junction differs from germline and may be a read error. This chain joins TRBV7-9 and TRBJ1-4; tentative D call: TRBD1 (6 bases). The CDR3 has 13 amino acids. CDR1 is SEHNR, CDR2 FQNEAQ, per germline (reference sequence). The CDR3 DNA reads as TGTTCCAGCAGCCACCCGAGGGGGGAAAAACTGTTTTTT. It encodes CSSSHPRGEKLFF.

The chain uses TRBV21-1 and TRBJ2-1; the table's D call TRBD1 went unverified against the DNA. TRBV21-1 is a pseudogene. The CDR3 runs to 15 residues. CDR3 protein: CASSKIQGAYNEQFF. CDR3 DNA: TGTGCCAGCAGCAAGATTCAGGGGGCTTATAATGAGCAGTTCTTC.

The chain employs TRBV27 and TRBJ1-1; a weak D match, TRBD1 (6 bases). Germline loops: CDR1 MNHEY, CDR2 SMNVEV (reference sequence). The CDR3 spans 14 residues. Trimming removed 2 bases at V and 1 base at J, with 8 bases between. This CDR3 reads CASSLIQGNTEAFF. The CDR3 nucleotides read TGTGCCAGCAGTTTAATACAGGGGAACACTGAAGCTTTCTTT.

This clone showed up just once. V gene TRBV7-3 combines with J gene TRBJ2-6, with D uncertain. Germline values: CDR1 SGHTA, CDR2 FQGTGA. The CDR3 is made up of 14 amino acids. The V gene lost 5 bases and the J gene lost 3 bases, with 8 bases spanning the gap. CDR3 residues: CASSPSGGANVLTF. CDR3 sequence (DNA): TGTGCCAGCAGCCCCTCAGGTGGGGCCAACGTCCTGACTTTC.

A few counts support this clone. The rearrangement links TRBV7-3 to TRBJ2-2, with 8 positions matching TRBD2. V lost 2 bases to trimming and J lost 7 bases; unmatched junction nucleotides: 6. CDR1 SGHTA and CDR2 FQGTGA come from the germline V gene. This CDR3 has 15 amino acids. Here the CDR3 DNA reads TGTGCCAGCAGCTTAGCGGGGGGCGAGAGCGGGGAGCTGTTTTTT. Amino acids: CASSLAGGESGELFF.

The gene calls are TRBV2 and TRBJ2-5, with 10 bases that match TRBD2. This CDR3 has 16 amino acids. Germline values: CDR1 SNHLY, CDR2 FYNNEI. With V trimmed by 3 bases and J by 4 bases, 8 bases remained unmatched. CDR3 amino acids: CASSEEAGGRGETQYF. The CDR3 region has the DNA TGTGCCAGCAGTGAGGAAGCGGGGGGGAGGGGAGAGACCCAGTACTTC.

CDR3 region: CASSPGQSNYGYTF. CDR3 sequence (DNA): TGTGCCAGCAGTCCAGGGCAGTCGAACTATGGCTACACCTTC. V and J are TRBV6-5 and TRBJ1-2; tentatively, D is TRBD1 (5 bases). The CDR3 is made up of 14 amino acids. Between the trimmed V and J ends, which lost 5 bases and 2 bases, there was a span of 12 bases. Germline V gene data show CDR1 as MNHEY and CDR2 as SVGAGI.

The gene calls are TRBV2 and TRBJ1-4, with a possible D match to TRBD1 (5 bases). This CDR3 is 15 amino acids long. Germline CDR1 is SNHLY and CDR2 is FYNNEI. The V end lost 1 base, the J end lost 10 bases, and 16 bases lay between the germline ends. CDR3 nucleotide sequence: TGTGCCAGCAGTGAAGTCGGGGGGGGTATTGGAAAACTGTTTTTT. Translated: CASSEVGGGIGKLFF.

The gene calls are TRBV6-5 and TRBJ1-1; 7 bases match TRBD1. The J segment lost 4 bases and the V segment lost 6 bases, leaving 8 bases of the junction unmatched. The CDR3 sequence is 14 residues long. Germline assignment: CDR1 MNHEY and CDR2 SVGAGI. The CDR3 spells CASSRTGESTEAFF. In DNA, the CDR3 is TGTGCCAGCAGCCGTACAGGGGAGAGCACTGAAGCTTTCTTT.